The 18 T cell receptor beta chains in this list originate from one sample, sequenced in a study. TCRdb analysed the 5' RACE reads with MiXCR anew, one entry per CDR3 protein. The repertoire has tens of thousands of distinct CDR3 sequences, 30% of them found once; the top ten carry roughly 4.1%. Sample: tumor-infiltrating memory CD4+ T cells sorted from the breast tumor. Subset described: memory CD4+ T cells, CD4+CD45RO+CD25-. These receptors were collected from a female donor with breast cancer.

The DNA of the CDR3 is TGCGCCAACAGCCGGGACACTACCACAGATACGCAGTATTTT. Protein: CANSRDTTTDTQYF. The chain recombines TRBV10-1 with TRBJ2-3; tentatively, D is TRBD1 (6 bases). The CDR3 is 14 amino acids. Trimming removed 10 bases from V and 2 bases from J, with 16 bases in between. CDR1 is WNHNN and CDR2 is SYGVQD in the germline V gene (reference sequence).

In the case of this clonotype: A much bigger clone sits one base away, suggesting this may be a read error. The gene calls are TRBV20-1 and TRBJ2-1; maybe TRBD1 (6 bases). Germline V CDR1 and CDR2: DFQATT, SNEGSKA (reference sequence). This CDR3 has 14 amino acids. The CDR3 loop reads CGATTGDVIDEQFF. CDR3 bases: TGCGGTGCTACGACAGGCGACGTTATAGATGAGCAGTTCTTC.

This sequence joins TRBV28 and TRBJ1-2; D is ambiguous. Germline V CDR1 and CDR2: MDHEN, SYDVKM. Trimming pared 6 bases from V and 5 bases from J, leaving 10 bases between. CDR3 size: 12 residues. This CDR3 reads CASSVVEYGYTF. The CDR3, as DNA: TGTGCCAGCAGCGTGGTAGAGTATGGCTACACCTTC.

A few counts support this clonotype. The V gene is TRBV9, the J gene TRBJ2-1; 11 bases fit TRBD2. This CDR3 contains 15 residues. V lost 2 bases and J lost 2; bases outside the gene matches: 0. Germline V gene sequence: CDR1 SGDLS, CDR2 YYNGEE. The CDR3 DNA sequence: TGTGCCAGCAGCGTGGGACTAGCGGCCTACAATGAGCAGTTCTTC. Translating it yields CASSVGLAAYNEQFF.

This clonotype turned up a few times. This rearrangement joins TRBV6-1 to TRBJ2-1; 11 bases fit TRBD1. Unmatched junction bases numbered 5, after V lost 6 bases and J lost 4 bases. The CDR3 extends over 15 amino acids. Per the germline V gene, CDR1 is MNHNS and CDR2 is SASEGT. The CDR3 loop reads CASRTGTGGYNEQFF. DNA of the CDR3: TGTGCCAGCAGGACCGGGACAGGGGGGTACAATGAGCAGTTCTTC.

In regard to this clonotype: This may be a read error, as it is one base from a much larger clone. The J gene is TRBJ1-5, the V gene TRBV7-8; 7 bases map to TRBD1. Germline V gene lookup returns CDR1 SGHVS and CDR2 FQNEAQ. This CDR3 is built from 15 residues. Trimming removed 5 bases from V and 2 bases from J; junction bases left unmatched: 6. The CDR3 sequence: CASSKTGTGNQPQHF. CDR3 coding DNA: TGTGCCAGCAGCAAAACCGGGACAGGCAATCAGCCCCAGCATTTT.

The V call is TRBV5-1, the J call TRBJ2-1, with D possibly matching TRBD1 (6 bases). Germline assignment: CDR1 SGHRS and CDR2 YFSETQ. The germline V and J ends were trimmed by 5 bases and 6 bases, with 15 bases remaining between them. The CDR3 totals 14 residues. CDR3 sequence: CASRSRGDTNEQFF. CDR3 sequence (DNA): TGCGCCAGCAGGTCCAGGGGCGACACCAATGAGCAGTTCTTC.

This clonotype was observed a few times. The rearrangement uses TRBV9 and TRBJ1-2, with D possibly TRBD1 on 6 matching bases. The CDR3 is 16 amino acids. V was trimmed by 1 base and J by 8 bases, leaving 21 bases between them. Germline V gene data show CDR1 as SGDLS and CDR2 as YYNGEE. CDR3 DNA: TGTGCCAGCAGCGTACTCCAGGGACAAGGCTTATGGGGCTACACCTTC. Its translation is CASSVLQGQGLWGYTF. Based on the CDR3 plus reference TRBV9 and TRBJ1-2, the full variable domain is DSGVTQTPKHLITATGQRVTLRCSPRSGDLSVYWYQQSLDQGLQFLIQYYNGEERAKGNILERFSAQQFPDLHSELNLSSLELGDSALYFCASSVLQGQGLWGYTFGSGTRLTVV.

At least ten counts were recorded for this clonotype. This chain connects TRBV5-1 to TRBJ1-4, with D unresolved. Per germline, CDR1 SGHRS and CDR2 YFSETQ. V was cut by 4 bases and J by 6 bases, with 13 bases left in between. The CDR3 is 14 residues long. The CDR3 DNA reads as TGCGCCAGCAGCCCCGCGTGGGCAGATGAAAAACTGTTTTTT. Translating it yields CASSPAWADEKLFF.

The chain carries TRBV3-1 and TRBJ2-7, with 7 bases fitting TRBD1. The CDR3 is 14 amino acids. Germline V CDR1 and CDR2: LGHDT, YNNKEL (reference sequence). The J segment lost 3 bases and the V segment lost 7 bases, leaving 9 bases of the junction unmatched. Written as DNA, the CDR3 is TGTGCCAGCACCCCGACAGGGTCGGGCTACGAGCAGTACTTC. This encodes CASTPTGSGYEQYF.

This CDR3 reads CATSGQAESQPQHF. CDR3 nucleotide sequence: TGTGCCACCAGTGGGCAGGCCGAAAGTCAGCCCCAGCATTTT. The chain couples TRBV24-1 to TRBJ1-5; D ambiguous. Germline V gene data show CDR1 as KGHDR and CDR2 as SFDVKD. The CDR3 is made up of 14 amino acids. V gave up 5 bases and J gave up 6 bases, with 13 bases separating them.

This clonotype was seen more than once but under ten times. This chain uses TRBV7-9 with TRBJ2-7; a possible D gene is TRBD2 (6 bases). Germline V gene lookup returns CDR1 SEHNR and CDR2 FQNEAQ (reference sequence). V lost 5 bases to trimming and J lost 1 base, with 9 bases between them. CDR3 length: 13 residues. CDR3 amino acids: CASSPSGSYEQYF. CDR3 in DNA: TGTGCCAGCAGCCCAAGCGGGTCCTACGAGCAGTACTTC.

This chain joins TRBV12-3 or TRBV12-4 and TRBJ2-3; D remains ambiguous. This CDR3 is 14 amino acids long. V dropped 0 bases and J dropped 0 bases, with 4 bases sitting between them. The CDR3 loop is CASSLAFSTDTQYF. The CDR3 DNA follows: TGTGCCAGCAGTTTAGCCTTTAGCACAGATACGCAGTATTTT.

This clonotype was recorded once. This rearrangement joins TRBV4-2 to TRBJ2-3; 9 bases align to TRBD2. The CDR3 covers 16 residues. The J segment lost 3 bases and the V segment lost 3 bases, leaving 7 bases of the junction unmatched. From germline, CDR1 is LGHNA and CDR2 YNFKEQ. The CDR3 nucleotides are TGTGCCAGCAGCCAGGCGGCGGGAGGGCGGACAGATACGCAGTATTTT. This encodes CASSQAAGGRTDTQYF.

This chain's CDR3 is CASSLEGSGEKLFF. CDR3 nucleotides: TGTGCCAGCAGCTTAGAGGGATCTGGTGAAAAACTGTTTTTT. The chain employs TRBV7-8 and TRBJ1-4; D ambiguous. The V gene lost 1 base and the J gene lost 7 bases, with 10 bases spanning the gap. The CDR3 runs to 14 residues. Germline-derived CDR1 and CDR2 are SGHVS and FQNEAQ.

J is TRBJ2-7 and V is TRBV27; D ambiguous. With 5 bases removed from V and 3 bases from J, the gap between germline ends came to 14 bases. Germline CDR1 MNHEY, CDR2 SMNVEV (reference sequence). CDR3 length: 14 amino acids. CDR3 DNA: TGTGCCAGCAGTGACCTCAGATACTTCTACGAGCAGTACTTC. This translates into CASSDLRYFYEQYF.

The chain links TRBV4-1 to TRBJ2-7; D call uncertain. The CDR3 length is 12 residues. Germline V gene sequence: CDR1 MGHRA, CDR2 YSYEKL. Trimming removed 4 bases at V and 0 bases at J, with 4 bases between. The CDR3 bases are TGCGCCAGCAGCCCGGACTCCTACGAGCAGTACTTC. This codes for CASSPDSYEQYF.

This clonotype was seen a few times. One end of the junction is discordant with germline, which a read error may explain. The gene calls are TRBV7-3 and TRBJ2-3; D possibly uses TRBD1 or TRBD2 (5 bases each). The length of the CDR3 is 17 residues. In germline, CDR1 is SGHTA, CDR2 FQGTGA. The CDR3 nucleotides read TGTGCCAGCAGCTCCCCGTTGGGGGTACAGAGCACAGATACGCGGTATTTT. It encodes CASSSPLGVQSTDTRYF.